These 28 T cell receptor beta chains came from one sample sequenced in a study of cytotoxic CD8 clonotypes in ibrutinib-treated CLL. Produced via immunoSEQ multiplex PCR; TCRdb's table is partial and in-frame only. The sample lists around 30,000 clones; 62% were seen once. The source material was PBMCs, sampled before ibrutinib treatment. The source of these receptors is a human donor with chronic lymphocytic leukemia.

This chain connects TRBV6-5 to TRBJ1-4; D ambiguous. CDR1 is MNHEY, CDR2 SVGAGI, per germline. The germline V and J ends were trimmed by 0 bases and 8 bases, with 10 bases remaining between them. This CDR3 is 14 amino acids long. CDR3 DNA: TGTGCCAGCAGTTACTCGGGCAGGTGGGAAAAACTGTTTTTT. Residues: CASSYSGRWEKLFF.

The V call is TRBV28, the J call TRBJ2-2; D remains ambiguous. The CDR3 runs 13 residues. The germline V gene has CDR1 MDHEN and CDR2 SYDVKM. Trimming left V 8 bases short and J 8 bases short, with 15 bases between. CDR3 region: CASRQRLGGELFF. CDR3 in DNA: TGTGCCAGCCGTCAGAGGCTCGGGGGGGAGCTGTTTTTT.

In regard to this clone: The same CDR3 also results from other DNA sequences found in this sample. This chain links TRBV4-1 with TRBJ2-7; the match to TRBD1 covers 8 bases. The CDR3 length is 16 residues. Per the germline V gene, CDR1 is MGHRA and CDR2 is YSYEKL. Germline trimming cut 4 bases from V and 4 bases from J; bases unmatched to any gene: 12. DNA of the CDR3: TGCGCCAGCAGCCCGATATCTGGGACAGGTCCTTACGAGCAGTACTTC. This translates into CASSPISGTGPYEQYF.

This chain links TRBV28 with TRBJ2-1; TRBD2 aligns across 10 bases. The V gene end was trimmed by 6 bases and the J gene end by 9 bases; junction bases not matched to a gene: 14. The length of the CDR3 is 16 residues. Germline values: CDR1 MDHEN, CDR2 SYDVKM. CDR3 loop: CASRPNLAGARGEQFF. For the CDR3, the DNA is TGTGCCAGCAGACCGAATCTAGCGGGAGCTCGGGGTGAGCAGTTCTTC.

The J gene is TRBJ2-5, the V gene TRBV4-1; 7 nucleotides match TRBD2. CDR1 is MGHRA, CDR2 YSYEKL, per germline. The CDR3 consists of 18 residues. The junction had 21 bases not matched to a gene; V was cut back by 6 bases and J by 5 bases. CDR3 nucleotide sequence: TGCGCCAGCAGTCAAAGGGTAGGACGGGGAGGGACCCTGGAGACCCAGTACTTC. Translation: CASSQRVGRGGTLETQYF.

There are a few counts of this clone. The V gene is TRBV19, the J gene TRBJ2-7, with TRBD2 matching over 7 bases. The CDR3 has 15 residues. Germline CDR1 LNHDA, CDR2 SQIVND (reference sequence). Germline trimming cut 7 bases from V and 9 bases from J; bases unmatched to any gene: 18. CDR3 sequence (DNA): TGTGCCAGTACGTTGGAGGGAGGGGTTCAATCGAGGCAGTACTTC. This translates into CASTLEGGVQSRQYF.

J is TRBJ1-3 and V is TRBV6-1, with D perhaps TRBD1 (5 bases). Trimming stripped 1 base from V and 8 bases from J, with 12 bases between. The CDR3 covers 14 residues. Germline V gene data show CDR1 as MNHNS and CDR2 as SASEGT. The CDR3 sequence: CASSEGGSSDTIYF. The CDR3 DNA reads TGTGCCAGCAGTGAAGGGGGGTCCTCAGACACCATATATTTT.

The CDR3 protein is CASSGGQGADSPLHF. Written as DNA, the CDR3 is TGTGCCAGCAGCGGGGGACAGGGGGCTGACTCACCCCTCCACTTT. This chain uses TRBV2 with TRBJ1-6; 12 bases align to TRBD1. With 6 bases clipped from V and 10 bases from J, the junction kept 7 bases outside the gene matches. Germline loops: CDR1 SNHLY, CDR2 FYNNEI. The length of the CDR3 is 15 residues.

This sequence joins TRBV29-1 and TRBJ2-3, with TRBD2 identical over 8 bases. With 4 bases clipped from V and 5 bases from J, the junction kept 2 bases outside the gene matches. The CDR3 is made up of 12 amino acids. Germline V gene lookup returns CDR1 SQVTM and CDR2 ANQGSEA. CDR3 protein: CSVALAGDTQYF. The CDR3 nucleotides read TGCAGCGTTGCCCTAGCGGGAGATACGCAGTATTTT.

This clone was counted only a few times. Here the CDR3 reads CASSESYTRPSYGYTF. In nucleotides, the CDR3 is TGCGCCAGCAGTGAGTCTTATACCAGGCCCTCCTATGGCTACACCTTC. This chain uses TRBV10-2 with TRBJ1-2; D call uncertain. The CDR3 is 16 amino acids. The germline V and J ends were trimmed by 0 bases and 4 bases, with 15 bases remaining between them. Germline assignment: CDR1 WSHSY and CDR2 SAAADI.

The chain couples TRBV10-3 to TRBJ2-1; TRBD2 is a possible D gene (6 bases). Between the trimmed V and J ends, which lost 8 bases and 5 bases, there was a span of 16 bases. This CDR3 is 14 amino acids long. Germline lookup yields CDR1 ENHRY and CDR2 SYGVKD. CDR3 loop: CAIGSMGGHNEQFF. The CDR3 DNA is TGTGCCATCGGGTCGATGGGGGGACACAATGAGCAGTTCTTC.

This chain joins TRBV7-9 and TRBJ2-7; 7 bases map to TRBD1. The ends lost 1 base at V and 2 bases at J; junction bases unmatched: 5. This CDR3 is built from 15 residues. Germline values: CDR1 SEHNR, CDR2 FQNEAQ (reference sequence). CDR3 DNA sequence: TGTGCCAGCAGCTTAGTCGAAGGGGGCCCCTACGAGCAGTACTTC. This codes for CASSLVEGGPYEQYF.

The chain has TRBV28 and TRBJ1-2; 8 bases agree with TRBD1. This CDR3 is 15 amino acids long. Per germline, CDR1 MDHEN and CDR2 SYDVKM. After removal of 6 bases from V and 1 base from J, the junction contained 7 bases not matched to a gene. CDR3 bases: TGTGCCAGCAGCCTACACAGGGGGTTTAACTATGGCTACACCTTC. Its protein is CASSLHRGFNYGYTF.

CDR3 protein: CASRSGGGSETQYF. CDR3 nucleotide sequence: TGTGCCAGCCGCTCGGGGGGCGGGAGTGAGACCCAGTACTTC. The V call is TRBV19, the J call TRBJ2-5, with D perhaps TRBD2 (7 bases). The germline CDR1 and CDR2 sequences are LNHDA and SQIVND (reference sequence). V was shortened by 9 bases and J by 5 bases, with 19 bases between the two germline ends. The CDR3 covers 14 residues.

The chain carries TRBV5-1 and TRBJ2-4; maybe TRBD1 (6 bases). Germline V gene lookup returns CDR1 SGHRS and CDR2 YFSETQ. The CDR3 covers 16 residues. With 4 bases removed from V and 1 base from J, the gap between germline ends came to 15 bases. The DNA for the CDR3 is TGCGCCAGCAGCCCTCAGGGGATCAGGGCCAAAAACATTCAGTACTTC. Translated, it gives CASSPQGIRAKNIQYF. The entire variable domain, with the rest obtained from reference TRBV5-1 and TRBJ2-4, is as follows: KAGVTQTPRYLIKTRGQQVTLSCSPISGHRSVSWYQQTPGQGLQFLFEYFSETQRNKGNFPGRFSGRQFSNSRSEMNVSTLELGDSALYLCASSPQGIRAKNIQYFGAGTRLSVL.

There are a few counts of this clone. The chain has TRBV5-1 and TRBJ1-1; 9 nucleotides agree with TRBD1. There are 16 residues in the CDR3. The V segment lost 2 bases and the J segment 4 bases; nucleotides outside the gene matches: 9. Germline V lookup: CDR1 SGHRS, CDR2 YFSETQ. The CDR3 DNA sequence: TGCGCCAGCAGCTTAGCGGGACAGGGTGTTGGCACTGAAGCTTTCTTT. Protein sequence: CASSLAGQGVGTEAFF.

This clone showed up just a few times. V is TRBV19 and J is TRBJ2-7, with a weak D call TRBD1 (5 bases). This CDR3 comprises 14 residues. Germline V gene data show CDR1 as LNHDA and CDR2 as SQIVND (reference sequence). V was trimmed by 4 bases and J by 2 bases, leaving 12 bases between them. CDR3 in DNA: TGTGCCAGTAGTAGACAGTCGTCGCCCTACGAGCAGTACTTC. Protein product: CASSRQSSPYEQYF.

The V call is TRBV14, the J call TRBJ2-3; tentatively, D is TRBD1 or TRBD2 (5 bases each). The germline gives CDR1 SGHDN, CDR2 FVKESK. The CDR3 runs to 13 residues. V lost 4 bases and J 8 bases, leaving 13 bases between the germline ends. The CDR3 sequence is CASSLLGAATQYF. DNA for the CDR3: TGTGCCAGCAGCCTCCTCGGGGCAGCTACGCAGTATTTT.

The chain's CDR3 is CASSPGAQETQYF. In DNA form, the CDR3 reads TGTGCCAGCAGCCCAGGGGCTCAAGAGACCCAGTACTTC. The rearrangement joins TRBV7-6 to TRBJ2-5, with D possibly matching TRBD1 (6 bases). With 5 bases removed from V and 2 bases from J, the gap between germline ends came to 9 bases. The CDR3 contains 13 residues. Germline V lookup: CDR1 SGHVS, CDR2 FNYEAQ.

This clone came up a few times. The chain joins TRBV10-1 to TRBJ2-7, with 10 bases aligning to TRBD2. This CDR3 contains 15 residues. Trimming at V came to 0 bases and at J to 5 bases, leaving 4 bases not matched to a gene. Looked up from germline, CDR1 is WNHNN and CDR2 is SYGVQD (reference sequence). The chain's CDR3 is CASSESTSGRDEQYF. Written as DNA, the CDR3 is TGCGCCAGCAGTGAGTCGACTAGCGGGCGTGACGAGCAGTACTTC.

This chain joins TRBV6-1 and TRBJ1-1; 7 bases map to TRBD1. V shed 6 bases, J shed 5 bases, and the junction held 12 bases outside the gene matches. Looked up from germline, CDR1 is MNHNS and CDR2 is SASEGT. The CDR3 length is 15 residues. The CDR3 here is CASRPDRSKGTEAFF. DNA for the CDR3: TGTGCCAGCAGGCCGGACAGGAGTAAAGGTACTGAAGCTTTCTTT.

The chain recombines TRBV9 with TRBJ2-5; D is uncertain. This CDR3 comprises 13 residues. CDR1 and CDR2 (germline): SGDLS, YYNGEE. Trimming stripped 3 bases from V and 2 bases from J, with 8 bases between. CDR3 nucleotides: TGTGCCAGCAGCGATCAAGGTCAAGAGACCCAGTACTTC. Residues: CASSDQGQETQYF. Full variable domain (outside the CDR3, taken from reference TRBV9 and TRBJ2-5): DSGVTQTPKHLITATGQRVTLRCSPRSGDLSVYWYQQSLDQGLQFLIQYYNGEERAKGNILERFSAQQFPDLHSELNLSSLELGDSALYFCASSDQGQETQYFGPGTRLLVL.

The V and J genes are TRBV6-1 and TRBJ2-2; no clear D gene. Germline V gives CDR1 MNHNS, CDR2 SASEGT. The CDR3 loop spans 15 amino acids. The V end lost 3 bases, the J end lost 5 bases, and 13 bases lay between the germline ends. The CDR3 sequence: CASSDTADFTGELFF. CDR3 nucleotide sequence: TGTGCCAGCAGTGACACCGCAGATTTTACCGGGGAGCTGTTTTTT.

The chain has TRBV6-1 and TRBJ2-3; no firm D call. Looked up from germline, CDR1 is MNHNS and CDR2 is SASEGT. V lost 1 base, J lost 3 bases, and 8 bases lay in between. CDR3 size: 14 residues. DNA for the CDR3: TGTGCCAGCAGTGAAGGGTCTTGGACAGATACGCAGTATTTT. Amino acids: CASSEGSWTDTQYF.

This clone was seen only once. CDR3 sequence reads: CAWGQGEQYF. In DNA, the CDR3 is TGTGCCTGGGGTCAGGGGGAGCAGTACTTC. This rearrangement joins TRBV30 to TRBJ2-7; maybe TRBD1 (6 bases). Per the germline V gene, CDR1 is GTSNPN and CDR2 is SVGIG (reference sequence). The CDR3 spans 10 residues. Trimming stripped 5 bases from V and 7 bases from J, with 9 bases between. Complete variable domain (other parts from reference TRBV30 and TRBJ2-7): SQTIHQWPATLVQPVGSPLSLECTVEGTSNPNLYWYRQAAGRGLQLLFYSVGIGQISSEVPQNLSASRPQDRQFILSSKKLLLSDSGFYLCAWGQGEQYFGPGTRLTVT.

Written as DNA, the CDR3 is TGCGCCAGCAGCGACCCCGGGAGGGGGCCTGGAAACACCATATATTTT. Protein: CASSDPGRGPGNTIYF. The chain combines TRBV5-1 with TRBJ1-3; TRBD1 aligns across 7 bases. This CDR3 has 16 residues. Trimming removed 4 bases from V and 2 bases from J; junction bases left unmatched: 9. Germline CDR1 SGHRS, CDR2 YFSETQ.

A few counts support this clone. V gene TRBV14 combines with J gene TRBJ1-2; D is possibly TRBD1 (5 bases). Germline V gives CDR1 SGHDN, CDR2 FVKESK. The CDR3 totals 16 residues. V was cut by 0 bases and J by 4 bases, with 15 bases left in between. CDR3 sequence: CASSQDLGGTVYGYTF. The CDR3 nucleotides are TGTGCCAGCAGCCAAGATCTGGGAGGGACGGTCTATGGCTACACCTTC.

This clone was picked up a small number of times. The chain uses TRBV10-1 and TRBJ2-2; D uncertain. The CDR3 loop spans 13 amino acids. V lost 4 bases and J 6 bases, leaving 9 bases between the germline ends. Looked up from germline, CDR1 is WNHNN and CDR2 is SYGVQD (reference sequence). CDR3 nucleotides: TGCGCCAGCAGTGGCATTCCCGCCGGGGAGCTGTTTTTT. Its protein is CASSGIPAGELFF.